The subject of this entry is one T cell receptor beta chain. This clonotype turned up a few times. The antigen it recognizes is unknown. Per-base qualities were not stored, and no clone one base away is much larger. PBMCs were isolated by Ficoll-Paque density gradient centrifugation. The run used an Illumina NovaSeq 6000. cDNA libraries for TCRalpha and TCRbeta were prepared by 5'RACE using constant-segment primers, with sample barcodes and unique molecular identifiers added. RNA was extracted from every sample with Trizol reagent. Library amplification was performed in two PCR steps, and a second sample barcode and Illumina TruSeq adapters were introduced in the second step. Sequencing of libraries was performed on an Illumina NovaSeq with 2 x 150 bp paired-end reads. Regarding the original processing steps: The reads were demultiplexed and collapsed into UMI-guided consensus sequences using migec v1.2.7. Using mixcr v2.1.11, UMI consensuses were aligned to TRA and TRB V and J templates and then assembled into clonotypes. Clonotypes were classified as expanded or contracted when called significant by both edgeR and NoisET, with noise models trained on biological replicates. For edgeR calls, a false discovery rate-adjusted p below 0.01 and a log2 fold-change threshold of 1 were applied. As an exploratory analysis of dynamics, PCA with hierarchical clustering was applied to max-normalized trajectories of the 1000 most abundant clonotypes. Each responding clone was given a CD4 or CD8 phenotype based on the CD4+ and CD8+ repertoires, which had been sequenced separately. TCRdb trimmed the raw reads at Q25, called clones with MiXCR and kept productive beta chains. Rows merge per CDR3 protein into single entries with the most common DNA and genes. The V and J calls follow TCRdb's processing rather than the paper's. The sample table shows 300,000 to 350,000 distinct CDR3 sequences, and roughly 13% are seen once. The top ten clonotypes cover about 22% of the sample.

This record comes from a study of T-cell memory formation after mild COVID-19 (dated by TCRdb to about 2021). General notes on the study: TCR sequence clusters from the two donors were found to be largely donor specific. The cohort was made up of two young adult volunteers, one female and one male, who were previously healthy. Longitudinal TCRalpha and TCRbeta repertoire sequencing tracked T-cell clones expanding and contracting after mild COVID-19 in a couple of donors.

The investigation overall reported the following: Clones that contracted from day 15 to 85 showed balanced CD4/CD8 phenotypes, whereas a second wave of clones that expanded from day 15 to 37 leaned towards CD4+. Whether the second-wave clones peaking on day 37 were SARS-CoV-2 specific was not confirmed. The detection of some responding clones in pre-infection memory suggests that pre-existing cross-reactive memory T cells joined the SARS-CoV-2 response. Contracting CD4+ clones appeared mostly in the CM and EM memory subsets, whereas CD8+ clones were enriched in EMRA. Only two mild cases were covered in the study, and larger cohorts including severe cases with pre-infection samples were considered necessary.

The CDR3, cysteine through phenylalanine, is 13 amino acids long. CDR3 DNA is the only sequence kept; it has 39 bases, read in frame from the first base. V loses 4 bases of germline sequence and J loses 1 base, and the interval between the two ends is 7 bases. CDR1 SGHDT and CDR2 YYEEEE were looked up in the germline V gene. The sample taken for sequencing was PBMCs or a T cell subset sorted from them (not recorded which). The sequence links TRBV5-6 to TRBJ2-3, with no D gene named confidently. The receptor was isolated from a man younger than 30 who had mild COVID-19 (a few samples of this study predate the infection). The sample titles of this study are shuffled in the database, so cell type and time point are left out; the donor was told from shared clones. DNA sequence: TGTGCCAGCAGCCCCTCCCGCACAGATACGCAGTATTTT. It translates as CASSPSRTDTQYF.